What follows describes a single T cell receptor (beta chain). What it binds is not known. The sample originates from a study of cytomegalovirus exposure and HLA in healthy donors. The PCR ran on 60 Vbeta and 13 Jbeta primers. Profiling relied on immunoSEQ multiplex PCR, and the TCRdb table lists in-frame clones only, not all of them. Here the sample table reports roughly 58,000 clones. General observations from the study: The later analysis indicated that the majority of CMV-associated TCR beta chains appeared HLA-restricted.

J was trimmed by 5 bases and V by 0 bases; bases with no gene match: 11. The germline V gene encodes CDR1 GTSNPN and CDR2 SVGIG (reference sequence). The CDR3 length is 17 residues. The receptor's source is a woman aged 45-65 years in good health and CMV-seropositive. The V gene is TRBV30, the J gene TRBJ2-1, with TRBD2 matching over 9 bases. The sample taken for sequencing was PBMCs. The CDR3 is CAWSVGVSGGPDNEQFF. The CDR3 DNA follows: TGTGCCTGGAGTGTAGGAGTTAGCGGGGGCCCTGACAATGAGCAGTTCTTC. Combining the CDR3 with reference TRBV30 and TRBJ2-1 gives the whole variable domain SQTIHQWPATLVQPVGSPLSLECTVEGTSNPNLYWYRQAAGRGLQLLFYSVGIGQISSEVPQNLSASRPQDRQFILSSKKLLLSDSGFYLCAWSVGVSGGPDNEQFFGPGTRLTVL.